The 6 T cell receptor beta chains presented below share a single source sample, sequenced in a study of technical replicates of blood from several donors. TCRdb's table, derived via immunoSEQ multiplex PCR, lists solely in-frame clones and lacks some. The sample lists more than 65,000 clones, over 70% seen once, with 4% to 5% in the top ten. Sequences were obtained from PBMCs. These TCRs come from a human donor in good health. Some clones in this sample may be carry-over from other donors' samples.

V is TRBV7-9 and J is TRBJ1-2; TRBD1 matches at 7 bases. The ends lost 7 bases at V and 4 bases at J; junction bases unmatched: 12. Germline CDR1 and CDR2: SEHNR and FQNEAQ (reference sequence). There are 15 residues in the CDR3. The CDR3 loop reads CASTPQLTGSYGYTF. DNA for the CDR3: TGTGCCAGCACCCCCCAACTGACAGGGAGCTATGGCTACACCTTC.

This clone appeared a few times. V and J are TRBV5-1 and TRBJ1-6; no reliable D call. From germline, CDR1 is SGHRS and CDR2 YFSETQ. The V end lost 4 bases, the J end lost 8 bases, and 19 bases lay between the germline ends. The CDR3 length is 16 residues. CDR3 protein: CASSPGWASRHSPLHF. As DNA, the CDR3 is TGCGCCAGCAGCCCGGGATGGGCGTCCAGGCATTCACCCCTCCACTTT.

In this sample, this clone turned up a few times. The CDR3 sequence is CASSEEQESYNEQFF. For the CDR3, the DNA is TGTGCCAGCAGCGAAGAACAGGAGAGCTACAATGAGCAGTTCTTC. This chain joins TRBV13 and TRBJ2-1, with a weak D call TRBD1 (5 bases). Germline CDR1 PRHDT, CDR2 FYEKMQ (reference sequence). The CDR3 totals 15 residues. The ends were cut back, 5 bases at V and 3 bases at J, with 14 bases in the middle.

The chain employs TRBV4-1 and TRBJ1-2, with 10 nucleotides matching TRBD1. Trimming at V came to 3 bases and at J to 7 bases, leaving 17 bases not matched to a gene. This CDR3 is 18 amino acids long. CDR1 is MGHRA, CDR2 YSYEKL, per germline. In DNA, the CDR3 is TGCGCCAGCAGCCAGACTCGCCCCGGGGACAGGGGTAGTTCTGGCTACACCTTC. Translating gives CASSQTRPGDRGSSGYTF.

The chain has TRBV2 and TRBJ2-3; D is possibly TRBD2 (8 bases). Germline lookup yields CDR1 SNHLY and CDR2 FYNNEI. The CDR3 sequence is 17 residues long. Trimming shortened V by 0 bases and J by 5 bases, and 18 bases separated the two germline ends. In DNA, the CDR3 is TGTGCCAGCAGTGAAGCCTCAGGGGGACTAGTTGAAGATACGCAGTATTTT. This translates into CASSEASGGLVEDTQYF.

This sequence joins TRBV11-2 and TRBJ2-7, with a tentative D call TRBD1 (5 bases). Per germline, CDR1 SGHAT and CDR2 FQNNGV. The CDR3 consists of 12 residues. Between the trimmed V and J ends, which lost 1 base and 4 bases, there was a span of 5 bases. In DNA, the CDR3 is TGTGCCAGCAGCTTAGCAGGGTACGAGCAGTACTTC. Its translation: CASSLAGYEQYF.